This paragraph reports one T cell receptor (beta chain). Its antigen is unknown. This sample was included in a study of cytomegalovirus exposure and HLA in healthy donors. General observations from the study: Among TCR beta chains, those listed as cytomegalovirus-associated numbered 164. Rarity marked most TCR sequences, yet some public TCRs occurred in many donors. Published work reported that the classifier diagnosed cytomegalovirus status with high specificity and sensitivity.

V lost 6 bases, J lost 0 bases, and 8 bases lay in between. Per the germline V gene, CDR1 is SGHAT and CDR2 is FQDESV (reference sequence). This CDR3 is built from 13 residues. Sequencing used immunoSEQ multiplex PCR; TCRdb keeps in-frame clones, though not all of them. The sample records 75,000 to 100,000 clones, about 96% being singletons. This TCR came from a man in his late teens or twenties in good health and CMV-seronegative. This sequence joins TRBV11-1 and TRBJ1-1; a possible D gene is TRBD1 (5 bases). Sequencing was carried out using PBMCs. CDR3 amino acids: CASSDRLNTEAFF. In DNA form, the CDR3 reads TGTGCCAGCAGTGACAGATTGAACACTGAAGCTTTCTTT.